The 27 T cell receptor beta chains reported below all come from one sample, sequenced in a study of blood T cell repertoires in COVID-19. Data came from immunoSEQ multiplex PCR; TCRdb stores just in-frame clones and leaves some out. The sample has 35,000 to 50,000 clones, approximately 71% seen once; the top ten hold roughly 6.3%. Sequencing was carried out using peripheral blood. The receptor source for this set is a man older than 75 with acute or convalescent COVID-19.

This rearrangement joins TRBV4-2 to TRBJ2-2; the match to TRBD1 covers 7 bases. Germline CDR1 is LGHNA and CDR2 is YNFKEQ. The CDR3 runs to 18 residues. The J segment lost 1 base and the V segment lost 0 bases, leaving 8 bases of the junction unmatched. CDR3: CASSQDPSTGMNTGELFF. The DNA for the CDR3 is TGTGCCAGCAGCCAAGATCCCTCGACAGGGATGAACACCGGGGAGCTGTTTTTT.

The V call is TRBV6-2 or TRBV6-3, the J call TRBJ1-5; maybe TRBD1 (6 bases). The V gene lost 5 bases and the J gene lost 7 bases, with 15 bases spanning the gap. CDR1 is MNHEY and CDR2 is SVGEGT in the germline V gene. This CDR3 spans 14 amino acids. Written as DNA, the CDR3 is TGTGCCAGCAGTACACAGGGATGGGTGCAGCCCCAGCATTTT. It specifies CASSTQGWVQPQHF.

The rearrangement joins TRBV7-3 to TRBJ2-1; D is possibly TRBD2 (5 bases). CDR3 length equals 15 residues. Germline V gives CDR1 SGHTA, CDR2 FQGTGA. V was pared by 2 bases and J by 2 bases, with 10 bases between. In DNA, the CDR3 is TGTGCCAGCAGCTTAGAACCCGGGACCTACAATGAGCAGTTCTTC. Amino acid sequence: CASSLEPGTYNEQFF.

The chain combines TRBV5-1 with TRBJ2-2; D remains unclear. The CDR3 is 17 amino acids. Germline assignment: CDR1 SGHRS and CDR2 YFSETQ. Trimming shortened V by 0 bases and J by 0 bases, and 12 bases separated the two germline ends. CDR3 protein: CASSLAVAATNTGELFF. CDR3 coding DNA: TGCGCCAGCAGCTTGGCCGTGGCGGCGACGAACACCGGGGAGCTGTTTTTT.

This clone was detected a few times. The chain employs TRBV18 and TRBJ1-2; 8 bases fit TRBD1. V shed 3 bases and J 4 bases; nucleotides not matched to a gene: 13. The CDR3 is 17 amino acids. Germline CDR1 and CDR2: KGHSH and LQKENI. CDR3: CASSPTTGTGKGYGYTF. The CDR3 DNA sequence: TGTGCCAGCTCACCGACAACCGGGACAGGTAAAGGCTATGGCTACACCTTC.

This clone has only a few counts. The V call is TRBV5-1, the J call TRBJ1-1, with D possibly matching TRBD1 (5 bases). The CDR3 consists of 13 residues. CDR1 is SGHRS and CDR2 is YFSETQ in the germline V gene. Trimming took 1 base from V and 4 from J, leaving 8 bases between them. Here the CDR3 DNA reads TGCGCCAGCAGCTTGCGCGGGGGCACTGAAGCTTTCTTT. It encodes CASSLRGGTEAFF.

A remark on this clone: The same CDR3 is also encoded by other DNA sequences in this sample. V gene TRBV6-5 combines with J gene TRBJ1-4, with 8 bases fitting TRBD1. The germline V gene encodes CDR1 MNHEY and CDR2 SVGAGI. V dropped 5 bases and J dropped 8; count of bases not matched to a gene: 7. The CDR3 is made up of 14 amino acids. The CDR3 DNA follows: TGTGCCAGCAGTCCAGGGGGCGGTGGAGAAAAACTGTTTTTT. Amino acids: CASSPGGGGEKLFF.

The chain carries TRBV7-9 and TRBJ2-1; TRBD2 matches 7 bases. Germline CDR1 is SEHNR and CDR2 is FQNEAQ (reference sequence). The CDR3 consists of 15 residues. The V gene end was trimmed by 7 bases and the J gene end by 4 bases; junction bases not matched to a gene: 10. CDR3 region: CASIPGEGRYNEQFF. CDR3 nucleotides: TGTGCCAGCATCCCGGGGGAGGGCCGATACAATGAGCAGTTCTTC.

This clone was counted ten times or more. V gene TRBV29-1 combines with J gene TRBJ1-5; D is unclear. CDR1 is SQVTM and CDR2 is ANQGSEA in the germline V gene. Trimming took off 2 bases at V and 5 bases at J, with 16 bases between the two ends. The CDR3 length is 15 residues. The CDR3 DNA reads as TGCAGCGTTGAAAAGCGCGAGGAAGGCGATCAGCCCCAGCATTTT. It encodes CSVEKREEGDQPQHF.

The V and J genes are TRBV9 and TRBJ2-1, with a possible D match to TRBD2 (7 bases). Germline CDR1 SGDLS, CDR2 YYNGEE. V lost 1 base, J lost 9 bases, and 17 bases lay in between. The CDR3 is 15 amino acids. In nucleotides, the CDR3 is TGTGCCAGCAGCGTAACTTTCCGGGGGGCCGGTGAGCAGTTCTTC. This sequence encodes CASSVTFRGAGEQFF.

This clone was observed a single time. The chain joins TRBV19 to TRBJ1-1; 7 bases are a match to TRBD1. The V gene's germline CDR1 is LNHDA and CDR2 SQIVND (reference sequence). V was clipped by 5 bases and J by 4 bases; unmatched bases: 10. CDR3 size: 15 residues. This CDR3 is CASSPDRDFGTEAFF. CDR3 nucleotide sequence: TGTGCCAGTAGTCCTGACAGGGATTTCGGCACTGAAGCTTTCTTT.

The V call is TRBV5-1, the J call TRBJ1-4; D gene uncertain. From germline, CDR1 is SGHRS and CDR2 YFSETQ. The V gene lost 0 bases and the J gene lost 0 bases, with 6 bases spanning the gap. The CDR3 has 15 amino acids. The CDR3 nucleotides are TGCGCCAGCAGCTTGGTAGCGACAACTAATGAAAAACTGTTTTTT. It encodes CASSLVATTNEKLFF.

The genes are TRBV4-1 and TRBJ1-4; D is possibly TRBD1 (5 bases). The CDR3 is made up of 15 amino acids. V lost 2 bases to trimming and J lost 8 bases, with 15 bases between them. Germline V gives CDR1 MGHRA, CDR2 YSYEKL. CDR3 protein: CASSQRIQGREKLFF. As DNA, the CDR3 is TGCGCCAGCAGCCAAAGGATCCAGGGAAGGGAAAAACTGTTTTTT.

The genes are TRBV6-6 and TRBJ1-2; possible D gene TRBD1, 6 bases. Trimming took 2 bases from V and 4 from J, leaving 11 bases between them. The germline gives CDR1 MNHNY, CDR2 SVGAGI (reference sequence). The CDR3 consists of 14 residues. The CDR3 sequence: CASSYDGQSYGYTF. CDR3 DNA sequence: TGTGCCAGCAGTTACGATGGACAGAGCTATGGCTACACCTTC.

The chain couples TRBV6-5 to TRBJ1-1, with TRBD1 matching over 9 bases. The CDR3 covers 14 residues. J was trimmed by 11 bases and V by 5 bases; bases with no gene match: 12. Germline values: CDR1 MNHEY, CDR2 SVGAGI. The CDR3 reads CASSRDRAIPEAFF. In DNA, the CDR3 is TGTGCCAGCAGTCGGGACAGGGCTATCCCCGAGGCTTTCTTT.

This sequence joins TRBV19 and TRBJ1-6; 7 bases are a match to TRBD1. This CDR3 contains 14 residues. After removal of 6 bases from V and 4 bases from J, the junction contained 3 bases not matched to a gene. CDR1 and CDR2 from the germline V gene are LNHDA and SQIVND (reference sequence). The CDR3 loop is CASSQTGYNSPLHF. CDR3 bases: TGTGCCAGTAGCCAGACAGGGTATAATTCACCCCTCCACTTT.

The CDR3 DNA sequence: TGTGCCAGCAGACCCGCTACCTACGAGCAGTACTTC. It translates to CASRPATYEQYF. The chain links TRBV6-6 to TRBJ2-7; no clear D. This CDR3 spans 12 amino acids. CDR1 MNHNY and CDR2 SVGAGI come from the germline V gene (reference sequence). The V and J ends lost 6 bases and 2 bases respectively, with 8 bases between them.

The chain employs TRBV7-2 and TRBJ2-3; 14 nucleotides align to TRBD2. The trim removed 2 bases at V and 3 bases at J, leaving 1 base unmatched. CDR1 is SGHTA and CDR2 is FQGNSA in the germline V gene. CDR3 size: 16 residues. The CDR3 DNA reads as TGTGCCAGCAGCTTAAGACTAGCGGGGGGGACAGATACGCAGTATTTT. Translated: CASSLRLAGGTDTQYF.

This chain joins TRBV18 and TRBJ2-5, with 8 bases matching TRBD2. Trimming cost V 0 bases and J 4 bases; bases outside gene matches: 10. CDR1 KGHSH and CDR2 LQKENI come from the germline V gene. CDR3 size: 17 residues. The CDR3 DNA is TGTGCCAGCTCACCACCGTTCAGCGGGGGCCGGGGAGAGACCCAGTACTTC. This encodes CASSPPFSGGRGETQYF.

V and J are TRBV18 and TRBJ1-4; 9 nucleotides match TRBD1. With 3 bases clipped from V and 5 bases from J, the junction kept 7 bases outside the gene matches. In germline, CDR1 is KGHSH, CDR2 LQKENI. The CDR3 sequence is 16 residues long. CDR3 sequence reads: CASSPNPGQGNEKLFF. The CDR3 DNA follows: TGTGCCAGCTCACCTAACCCGGGACAGGGAAATGAAAAACTGTTTTTT.

The chain is built from TRBV18 and TRBJ2-2; TRBD1 agrees at 7 bases. In germline, CDR1 is KGHSH, CDR2 LQKENI. V lost 3 bases and J lost 0; bases outside the gene matches: 4. The CDR3 length is 16 residues. The CDR3 nucleotides read TGTGCCAGCTCACCTACAGGGGAGTCGAACACCGGGGAGCTGTTTTTT. It yields the protein CASSPTGESNTGELFF.

The V call is TRBV7-9, the J call TRBJ2-1, with TRBD2 matching 7 bases. V lost 5 bases and J lost 14; bases outside the gene matches: 9. Germline assignment: CDR1 SEHNR and CDR2 FQNEAQ (reference sequence). This CDR3 contains 12 residues. The CDR3, as DNA: TGTGCCAGCAGCCGACCGGGGGAGGGAGAGTTCTTC. Amino acids: CASSRPGEGEFF. The full variable domain, in which reference TRBV7-9 and TRBJ2-1 provide the parts outside the CDR3, is DTGVSQNPRHKITKRGQNVTFRCDPISEHNRLYWYRQTLGQGPEFLTYFQNEAQLEKSRLLSDRFSAERPKGSFSTLEIQRTEQGDSAMYLCASSRPGEGEFFGPGTRLTVL.

This clone was seen more than once but under ten times. The rearrangement uses TRBV6-2 or TRBV6-3 and TRBJ1-2, with a weak D call TRBD1 (6 bases). This CDR3 is 14 amino acids long. V was cut by 2 bases and J by 6 bases, with 13 bases left in between. Germline V gene data show CDR1 as MNHEY and CDR2 as SVGEGT. The DNA of the CDR3 is TGTGCCAGCAGTTACGTCGCGGGGGGCCATGGCTACACCTTC. It codes for CASSYVAGGHGYTF.

The rearrangement joins TRBV19 to TRBJ2-3; 9 positions match TRBD2. This CDR3 has 17 residues. After removal of 1 base from V and 1 base from J, the junction contained 6 bases not matched to a gene. CDR1 is LNHDA, CDR2 SQIVND, per germline (reference sequence). This CDR3 reads CASSIGASGVGTDTQYF. Written as DNA, the CDR3 is TGTGCCAGTAGTATAGGGGCTAGCGGGGTAGGCACAGATACGCAGTATTTT.

V usage is TRBV3-1 (or the pseudogene TRBV3-2) and J usage is TRBJ1-2; 9 nucleotides line up with TRBD1. The CDR3 has 15 residues. V was pared by 2 bases and J by 8 bases, with 9 bases of the junction left unmatched. From germline, CDR1 is LGHDT and CDR2 YNNKEL (reference sequence). The CDR3 nucleotides are TGTGCCAGCAGCCAATCGTCTGTGGGACAGGGAGGCTACACCTTC. Protein: CASSQSSVGQGGYTF.

This chain joins TRBV20-1 and TRBJ2-5; D gene unclear. The ends were cut back, 3 bases at V and 0 bases at J, with 5 bases in the middle. The CDR3 extends over 12 amino acids. Germline V gives CDR1 DFQATT, CDR2 SNEGSKA (reference sequence). The DNA of the CDR3 is TGCAGTGCTAGTCGGGACCAAGAGACCCAGTACTTC. Translating gives CSASRDQETQYF.

V is TRBV4-1 and J is TRBJ2-2; 12 positions agree with TRBD2. The junction had 5 bases not matched to a gene; V was cut back by 3 bases and J by 3 bases. The CDR3 runs to 17 residues. CDR1 and CDR2 (germline): MGHRA, YSYEKL. The CDR3 region has the DNA TGCGCCAGCAGCCACCCTAGCGGGAGGGGCGACACCGGGGAGCTGTTTTTT. Translation gives CASSHPSGRGDTGELFF.